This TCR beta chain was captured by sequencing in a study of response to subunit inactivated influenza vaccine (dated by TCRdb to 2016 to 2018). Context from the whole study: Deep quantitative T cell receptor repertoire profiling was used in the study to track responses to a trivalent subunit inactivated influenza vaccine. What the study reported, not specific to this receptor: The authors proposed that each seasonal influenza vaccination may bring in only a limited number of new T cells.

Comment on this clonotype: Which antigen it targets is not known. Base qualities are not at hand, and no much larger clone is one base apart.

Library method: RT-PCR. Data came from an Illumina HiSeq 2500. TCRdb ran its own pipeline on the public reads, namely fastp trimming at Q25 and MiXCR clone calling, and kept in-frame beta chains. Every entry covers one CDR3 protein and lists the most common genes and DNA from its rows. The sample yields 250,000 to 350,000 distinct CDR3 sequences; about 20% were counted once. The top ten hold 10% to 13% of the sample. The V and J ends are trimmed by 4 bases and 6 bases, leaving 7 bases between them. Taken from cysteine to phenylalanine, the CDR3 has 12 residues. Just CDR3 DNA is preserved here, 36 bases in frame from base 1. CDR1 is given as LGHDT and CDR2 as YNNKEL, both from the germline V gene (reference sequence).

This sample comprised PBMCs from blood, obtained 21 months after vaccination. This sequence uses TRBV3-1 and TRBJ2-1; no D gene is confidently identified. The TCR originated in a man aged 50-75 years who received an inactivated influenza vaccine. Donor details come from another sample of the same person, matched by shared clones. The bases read TGTGCCAGCAGCCCGGGTCTCAATGAGCAGTTCTTC. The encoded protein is CASSPGLNEQFF.